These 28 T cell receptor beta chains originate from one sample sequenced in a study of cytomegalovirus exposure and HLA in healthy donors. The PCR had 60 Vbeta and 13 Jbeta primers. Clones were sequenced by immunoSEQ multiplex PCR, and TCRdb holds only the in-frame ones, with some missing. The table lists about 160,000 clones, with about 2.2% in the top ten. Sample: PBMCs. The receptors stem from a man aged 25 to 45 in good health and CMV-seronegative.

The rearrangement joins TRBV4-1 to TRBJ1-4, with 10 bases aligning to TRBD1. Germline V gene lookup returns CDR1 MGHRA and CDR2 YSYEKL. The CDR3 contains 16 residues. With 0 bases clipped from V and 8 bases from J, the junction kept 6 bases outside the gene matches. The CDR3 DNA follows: TGCGCCAGCAGCCAAGAGCCGTGGGGACAGGGGGAAAAACTGTTTTTT. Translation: CASSQEPWGQGEKLFF.

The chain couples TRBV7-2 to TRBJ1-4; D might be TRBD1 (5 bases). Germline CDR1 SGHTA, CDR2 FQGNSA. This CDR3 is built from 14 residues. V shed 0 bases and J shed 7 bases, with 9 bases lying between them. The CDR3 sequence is CASSLAGASEKLFF. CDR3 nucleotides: TGTGCCAGCAGCTTAGCAGGGGCAAGTGAAAAACTGTTTTTT.

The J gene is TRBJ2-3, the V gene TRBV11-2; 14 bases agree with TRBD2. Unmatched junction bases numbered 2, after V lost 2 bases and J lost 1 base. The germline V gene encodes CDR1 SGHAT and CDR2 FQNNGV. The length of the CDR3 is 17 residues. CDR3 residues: CASSLPGLAGGTDTQYF. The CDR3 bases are TGTGCCAGCAGCTTACCGGGACTAGCGGGGGGCACAGATACGCAGTATTTT. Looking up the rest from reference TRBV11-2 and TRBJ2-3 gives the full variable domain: EAGVAQSPRYKIIEKRQSVAFWCNPISGHATLYWYQQILGQGPKLLIQFQNNGVVDDSQLPKDRFSAERLKGVDSTLKIQPAKLEDSAVYLCASSLPGLAGGTDTQYFGPGTRLTVL.

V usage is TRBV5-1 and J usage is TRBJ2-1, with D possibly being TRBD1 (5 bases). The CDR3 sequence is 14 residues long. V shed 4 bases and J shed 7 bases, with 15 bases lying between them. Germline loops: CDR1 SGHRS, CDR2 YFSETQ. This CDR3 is CASSGPGSPNEQFF. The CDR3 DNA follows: TGCGCCAGCAGCGGACCAGGGTCCCCAAATGAGCAGTTCTTC. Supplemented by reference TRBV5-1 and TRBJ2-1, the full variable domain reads KAGVTQTPRYLIKTRGQQVTLSCSPISGHRSVSWYQQTPGQGLQFLFEYFSETQRNKGNFPGRFSGRQFSNSRSEMNVSTLELGDSALYLCASSGPGSPNEQFFGPGTRLTVL.

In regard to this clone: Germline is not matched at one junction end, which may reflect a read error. The CDR3 coding sequence is TGTGCCTGGAGTGTATACTCCGACGAGCAGTACTTC. Protein product: CAWSVYSDEQYF. The chain combines TRBV30 with TRBJ2-7; D not certain. CDR1 and CDR2 from the germline V gene are GTSNPN and SVGIG (reference sequence). This CDR3 has 12 residues.

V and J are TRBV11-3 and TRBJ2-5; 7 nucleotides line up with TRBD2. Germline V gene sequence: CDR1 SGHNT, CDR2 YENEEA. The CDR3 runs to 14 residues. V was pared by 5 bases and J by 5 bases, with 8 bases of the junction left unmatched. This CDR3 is CASSPGGGSETQYF. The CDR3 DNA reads TGTGCCAGCAGCCCGGGCGGCGGGAGTGAGACCCAGTACTTC. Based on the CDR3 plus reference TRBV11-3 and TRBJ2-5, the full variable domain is EAGVVQSPRYKIIEKKQPVAFWCNPISGHNTLYWYLQNLGQGPELLIRYENEEAVDDSQLPKDRFSAERLKGVDSTLKIQPAELGDSAVYLCASSPGGGSETQYFGPGTRLLVL.

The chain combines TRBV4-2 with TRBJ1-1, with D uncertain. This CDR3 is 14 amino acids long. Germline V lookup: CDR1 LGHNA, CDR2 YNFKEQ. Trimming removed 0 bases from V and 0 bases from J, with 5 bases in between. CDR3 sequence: CASSQDPLNTEAFF. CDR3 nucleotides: TGTGCCAGCAGCCAAGATCCCTTGAACACTGAAGCTTTCTTT.

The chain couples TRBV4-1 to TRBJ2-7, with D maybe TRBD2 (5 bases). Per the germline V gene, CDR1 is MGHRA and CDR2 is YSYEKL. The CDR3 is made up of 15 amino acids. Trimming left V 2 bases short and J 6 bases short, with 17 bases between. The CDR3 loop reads CASSQRLAYGIEQYF. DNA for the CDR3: TGCGCCAGCAGCCAACGGCTAGCATATGGGATCGAGCAGTACTTC.

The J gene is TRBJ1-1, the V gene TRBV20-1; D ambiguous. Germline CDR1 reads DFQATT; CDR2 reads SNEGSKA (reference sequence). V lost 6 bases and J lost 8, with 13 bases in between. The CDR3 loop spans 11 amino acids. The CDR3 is CSATGIEEAFF. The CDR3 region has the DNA TGCAGTGCGACGGGGATCGAGGAAGCTTTCTTT.

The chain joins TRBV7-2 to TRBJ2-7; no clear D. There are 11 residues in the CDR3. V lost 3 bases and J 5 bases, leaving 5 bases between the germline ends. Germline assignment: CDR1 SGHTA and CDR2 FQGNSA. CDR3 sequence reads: CASSFSDEQYF. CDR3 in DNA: TGTGCCAGCAGCTTTTCCGACGAGCAGTACTTC.

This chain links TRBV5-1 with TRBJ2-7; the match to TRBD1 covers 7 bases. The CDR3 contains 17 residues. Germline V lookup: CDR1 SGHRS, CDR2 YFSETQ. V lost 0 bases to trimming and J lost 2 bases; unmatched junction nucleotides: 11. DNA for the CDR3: TGCGCCAGCAGCTTGGCCAGTGCCGGGACAGTCCCCTACGAGCAGTACTTC. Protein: CASSLASAGTVPYEQYF.

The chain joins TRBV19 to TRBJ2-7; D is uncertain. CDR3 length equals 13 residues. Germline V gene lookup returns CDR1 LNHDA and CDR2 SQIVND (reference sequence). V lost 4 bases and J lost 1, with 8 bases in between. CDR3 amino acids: CASSSAESYEQYF. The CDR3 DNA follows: TGTGCCAGTAGTAGCGCGGAATCCTACGAGCAGTACTTC.

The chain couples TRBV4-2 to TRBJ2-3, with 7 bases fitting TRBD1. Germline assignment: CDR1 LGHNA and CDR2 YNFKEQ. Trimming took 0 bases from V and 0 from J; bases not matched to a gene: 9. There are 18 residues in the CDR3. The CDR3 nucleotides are TGTGCCAGCAGCCAAGATGGAGTAGGGGGCTTCAGCACAGATACGCAGTATTTT. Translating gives CASSQDGVGGFSTDTQYF.

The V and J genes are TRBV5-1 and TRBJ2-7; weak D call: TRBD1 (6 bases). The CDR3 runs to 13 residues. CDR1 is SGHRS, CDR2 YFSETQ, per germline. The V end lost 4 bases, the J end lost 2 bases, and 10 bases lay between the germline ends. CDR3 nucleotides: TGCGCCAGCAGCCCGGACAGTACCTACGAGCAGTACTTC. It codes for CASSPDSTYEQYF.

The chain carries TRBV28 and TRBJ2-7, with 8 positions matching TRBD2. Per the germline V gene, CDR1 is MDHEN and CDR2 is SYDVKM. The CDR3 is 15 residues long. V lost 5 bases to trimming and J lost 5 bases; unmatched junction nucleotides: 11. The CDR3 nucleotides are TGTGCCAGCAGTCCACAAGCGGGAGTATCTGACGAGCAGTACTTC. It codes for CASSPQAGVSDEQYF.

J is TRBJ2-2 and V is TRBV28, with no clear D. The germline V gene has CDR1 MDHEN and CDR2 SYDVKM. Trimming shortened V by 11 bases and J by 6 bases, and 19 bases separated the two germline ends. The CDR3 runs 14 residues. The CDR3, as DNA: TGTGCCGCAAGAGAGGTGGCATTGCCCGGGGAGCTGTTTTTT. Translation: CAAREVALPGELFF.

The CDR3 spells CASSTVLQETQYF. The DNA of the CDR3 is TGTGCCAGCAGCACAGTGCTCCAAGAGACCCAGTACTTC. The chain couples TRBV5-5 to TRBJ2-5; no definite D call. In germline, CDR1 is SGHKS, CDR2 YYEKEE (reference sequence). Trimming cost V 4 bases and J 1 base, with 8 bases left between them. CDR3 length: 13 residues.

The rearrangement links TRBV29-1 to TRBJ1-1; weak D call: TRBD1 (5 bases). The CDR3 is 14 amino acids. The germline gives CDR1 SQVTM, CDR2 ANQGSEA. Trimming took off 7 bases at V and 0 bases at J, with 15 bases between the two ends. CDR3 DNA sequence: TGCAGCGCTAGACTTCGACAGATGAACACTGAAGCTTTCTTT. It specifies CSARLRQMNTEAFF. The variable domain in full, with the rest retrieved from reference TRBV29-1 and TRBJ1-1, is SAVISQKPSRDICQRGTSLTIQCQVDSQVTMMFWYRQQPGQSLTLIATANQGSEATYESGFVIDKFPISRPNLTFSTLTVSNMSPEDSSIYLCSARLRQMNTEAFFGQGTRLTVV.

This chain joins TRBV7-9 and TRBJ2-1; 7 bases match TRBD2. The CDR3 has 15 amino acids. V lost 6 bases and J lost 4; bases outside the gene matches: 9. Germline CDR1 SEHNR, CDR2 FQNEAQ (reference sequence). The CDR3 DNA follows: TGTGCCAGCAGTCCAAGCGGGACCTTTTACAATGAGCAGTTCTTC. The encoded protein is CASSPSGTFYNEQFF. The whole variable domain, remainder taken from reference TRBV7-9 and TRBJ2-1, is DTGVSQNPRHKITKRGQNVTFRCDPISEHNRLYWYRQTLGQGPEFLTYFQNEAQLEKSRLLSDRFSAERPKGSFSTLEIQRTEQGDSAMYLCASSPSGTFYNEQFFGPGTRLTVL.

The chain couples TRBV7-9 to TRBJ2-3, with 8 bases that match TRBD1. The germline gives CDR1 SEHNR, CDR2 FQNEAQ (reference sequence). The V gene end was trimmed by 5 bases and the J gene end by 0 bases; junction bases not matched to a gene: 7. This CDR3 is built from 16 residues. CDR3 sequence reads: CASSPQGQASTDTQYF. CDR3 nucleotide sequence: TGTGCCAGCAGCCCCCAGGGACAGGCGAGCACAGATACGCAGTATTTT.

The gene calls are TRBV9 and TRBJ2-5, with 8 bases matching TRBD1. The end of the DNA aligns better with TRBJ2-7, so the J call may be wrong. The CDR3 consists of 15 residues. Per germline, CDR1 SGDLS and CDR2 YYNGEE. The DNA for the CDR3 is TGTGCCAGCAGCGTTGGACAGGGCATCCCCTACGAGCAGTACTTC. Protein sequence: CASSVGQGIPYEQYF.

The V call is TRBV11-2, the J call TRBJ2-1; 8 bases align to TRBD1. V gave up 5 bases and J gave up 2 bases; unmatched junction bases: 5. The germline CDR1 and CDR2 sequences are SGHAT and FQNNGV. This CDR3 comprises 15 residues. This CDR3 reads CASSLDRVTYNEQFF. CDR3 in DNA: TGTGCCAGCAGCCTGGACAGGGTGACCTACAATGAGCAGTTCTTC.

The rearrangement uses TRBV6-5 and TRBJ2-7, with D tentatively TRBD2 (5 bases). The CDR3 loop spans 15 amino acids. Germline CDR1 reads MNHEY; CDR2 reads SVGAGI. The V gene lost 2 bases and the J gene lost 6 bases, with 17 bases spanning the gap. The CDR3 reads CASSYGSEANREQYF. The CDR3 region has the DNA TGTGCCAGCAGTTACGGGTCGGAGGCTAACCGCGAGCAGTACTTC.

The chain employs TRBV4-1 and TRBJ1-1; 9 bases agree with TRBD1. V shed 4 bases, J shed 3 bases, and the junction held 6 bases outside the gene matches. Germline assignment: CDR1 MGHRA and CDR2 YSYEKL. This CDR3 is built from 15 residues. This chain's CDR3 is CASSPLGTGYTEAFF. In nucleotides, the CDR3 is TGCGCCAGCAGCCCCTTAGGGACAGGGTACACTGAAGCTTTCTTT.

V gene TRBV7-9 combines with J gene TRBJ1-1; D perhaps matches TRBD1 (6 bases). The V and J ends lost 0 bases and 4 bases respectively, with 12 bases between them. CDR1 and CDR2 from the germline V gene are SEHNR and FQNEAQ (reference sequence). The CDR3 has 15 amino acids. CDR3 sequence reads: CASSLAGARFTEAFF. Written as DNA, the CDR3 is TGTGCCAGCAGCTTAGCGGGGGCGCGGTTCACTGAAGCTTTCTTT. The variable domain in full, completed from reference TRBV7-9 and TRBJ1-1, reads DTGVSQNPRHKITKRGQNVTFRCDPISEHNRLYWYRQTLGQGPEFLTYFQNEAQLEKSRLLSDRFSAERPKGSFSTLEIQRTEQGDSAMYLCASSLAGARFTEAFFGQGTRLTVV.

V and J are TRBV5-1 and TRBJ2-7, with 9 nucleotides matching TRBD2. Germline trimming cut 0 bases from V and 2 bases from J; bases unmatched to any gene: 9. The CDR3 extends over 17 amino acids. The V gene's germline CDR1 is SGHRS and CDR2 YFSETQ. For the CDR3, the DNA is TGCGCCAGCAGCTTGGAGGGTGGTGCGGGAGGGACCTACGAGCAGTACTTC. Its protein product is CASSLEGGAGGTYEQYF.

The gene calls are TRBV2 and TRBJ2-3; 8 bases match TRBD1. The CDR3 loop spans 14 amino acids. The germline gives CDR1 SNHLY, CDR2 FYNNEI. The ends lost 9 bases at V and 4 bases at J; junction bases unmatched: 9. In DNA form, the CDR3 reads TGTGCCAGTCGCAGGGGGCTATTTTCAGATACGCAGTATTTT. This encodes CASRRGLFSDTQYF.

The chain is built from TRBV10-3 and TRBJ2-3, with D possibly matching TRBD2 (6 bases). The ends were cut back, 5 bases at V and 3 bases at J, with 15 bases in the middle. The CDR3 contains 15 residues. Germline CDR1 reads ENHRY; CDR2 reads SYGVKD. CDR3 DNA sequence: TGTGCCATCAGTCTCTCGGGGGTGGGGACAGATACGCAGTATTTT. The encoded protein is CAISLSGVGTDTQYF.